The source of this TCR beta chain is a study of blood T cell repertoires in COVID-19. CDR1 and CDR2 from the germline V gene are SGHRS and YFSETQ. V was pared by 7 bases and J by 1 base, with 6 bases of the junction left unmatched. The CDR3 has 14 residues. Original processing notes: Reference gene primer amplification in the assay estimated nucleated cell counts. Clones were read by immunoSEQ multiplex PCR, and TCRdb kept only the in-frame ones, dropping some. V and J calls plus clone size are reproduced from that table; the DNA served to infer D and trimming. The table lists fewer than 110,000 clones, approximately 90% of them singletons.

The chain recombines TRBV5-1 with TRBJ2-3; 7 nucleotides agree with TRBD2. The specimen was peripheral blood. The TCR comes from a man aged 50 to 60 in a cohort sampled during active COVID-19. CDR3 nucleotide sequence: TGCGCCAGCGGGAGCGGGGCTCGCACAGATACGCAGTATTTT. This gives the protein CASGSGARTDTQYF.